This record concerns one TCR beta chain sequence. These data originate in a study of shared clonotypes between healthy human individuals. V lost 3 bases and J 2 bases, leaving 5 bases between the germline ends. Germline lookup yields CDR1 LNHDA and CDR2 SQIVND (reference sequence). CDR3 length equals 13 residues. A deep-level run was used for the assay. This table comes from immunoSEQ multiplex PCR, and its TCRdb copy is limited to in-frame clones, with some not included. The sample contains about 530,000 clones, approximately 79% of which appear only once. This rearrangement joins TRBV19 to TRBJ1-3, with a weak D call TRBD1 (5 bases). Sequencing was done on a sample of PBMCs. The clonotype originates from a middle-aged woman in good health. Some clones in this sample may be carry-over from other donors' samples. Written as DNA, the CDR3 is TGTGCCAGTAGTATGGGGGCTGGAAACACCATATATTTT. Translation: CASSMGAGNTIYF.